This T cell receptor (beta chain) was retrieved from a study of CDR3 diversity in severe acne. Losses at the gene ends were 1 base for V and 7 bases for J; bases not matched to a gene: 8. Germline CDR1 DFQATT, CDR2 SNEGSKA (reference sequence). The CDR3 runs to 16 residues. Using its own MiXCR run on the PCR reads, TCRdb lists one record per CDR3 protein. The sample holds about 86,000 distinct CDR3 sequences, under 65% seen once. The sequenced sample consisted of blood. This rearrangement joins TRBV20-1 to TRBJ1-5, with 12 nucleotides matching TRBD1. The source is a male donor in good health, without acne. The CDR3 bases are TGCAGTGCTAGAGGGGGGACAGGGGGCGCAAGGCAGCCCCAGCATTTT. The encoded protein is CSARGGTGGARQPQHF.